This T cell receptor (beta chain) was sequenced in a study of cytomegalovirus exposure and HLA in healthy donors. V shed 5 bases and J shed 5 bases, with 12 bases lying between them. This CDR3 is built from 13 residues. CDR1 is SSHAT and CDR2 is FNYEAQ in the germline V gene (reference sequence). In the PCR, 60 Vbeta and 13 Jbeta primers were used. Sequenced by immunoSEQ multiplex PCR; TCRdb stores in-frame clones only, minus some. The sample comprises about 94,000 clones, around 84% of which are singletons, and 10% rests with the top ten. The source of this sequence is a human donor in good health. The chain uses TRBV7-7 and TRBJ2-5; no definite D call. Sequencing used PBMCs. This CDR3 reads CASSRTGWETQYF. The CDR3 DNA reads TGTGCCAGCAGCCGAACCGGGTGGGAGACCCAGTACTTC.